This T cell receptor (beta chain) was retrieved from a study of T-cell memory formation after mild COVID-19. Study-level points and caveats: Later expanders leaned CD4+, whereas day 15 to 85 contracting clones were balanced CD4/CD8.

This clonotype was counted a few times. Its target is not known. A single record per CDR3 protein comes from TCRdb applying MiXCR to the 5' RACE reads. Here the sample spans a few hundred thousand distinct CDR3 sequences, 10% to 13% being singletons. J was trimmed by 4 bases and V by 5 bases; bases with no gene match: 5. Germline CDR1 SGHRS, CDR2 YFSETQ. CDR3 length: 14 amino acids. Source material: PBMCs or a T cell subset sorted from them (not recorded which). V gene TRBV5-1 combines with J gene TRBJ1-4; TRBD1 matches 7 bases. The sequence derives from a young man who had mild COVID-19 (a few samples of this study predate the infection). Cell type and time point are not known. In DNA, the CDR3 is TGCGCCAGCAGACCTCAGGGGGGTAATGAAAAACTGTTTTTT. Translating gives CASRPQGGNEKLFF.